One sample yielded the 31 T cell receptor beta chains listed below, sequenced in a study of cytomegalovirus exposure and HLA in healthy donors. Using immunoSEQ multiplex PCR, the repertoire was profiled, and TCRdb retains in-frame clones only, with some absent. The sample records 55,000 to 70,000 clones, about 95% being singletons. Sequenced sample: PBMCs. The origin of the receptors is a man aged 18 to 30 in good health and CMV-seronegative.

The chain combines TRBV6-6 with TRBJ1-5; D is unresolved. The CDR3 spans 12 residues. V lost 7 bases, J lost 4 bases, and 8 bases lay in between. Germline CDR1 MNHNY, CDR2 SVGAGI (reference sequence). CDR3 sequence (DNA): TGTGCCAGCAACCCCGAGAATCAGCCCCAGCATTTT. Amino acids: CASNPENQPQHF.

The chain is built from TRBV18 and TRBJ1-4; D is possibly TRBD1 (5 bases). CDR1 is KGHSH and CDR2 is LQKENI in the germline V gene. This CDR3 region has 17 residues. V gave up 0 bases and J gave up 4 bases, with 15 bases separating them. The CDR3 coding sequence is TGTGCCAGCTCACCACCCAATAGGGGAGGTGATAATGAAAAACTGTTTTTT. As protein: CASSPPNRGGDNEKLFF. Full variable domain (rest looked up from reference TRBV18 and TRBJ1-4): NAGVMQNPRHLVRRRGQEARLRCSPMKGHSHVYWYRQLPEEGLKFMVYLQKENIIDESGMPKERFSAEFPKEGPSILRIQQVVRGDSAAYFCASSPPNRGGDNEKLFFGSGTQLSVL.

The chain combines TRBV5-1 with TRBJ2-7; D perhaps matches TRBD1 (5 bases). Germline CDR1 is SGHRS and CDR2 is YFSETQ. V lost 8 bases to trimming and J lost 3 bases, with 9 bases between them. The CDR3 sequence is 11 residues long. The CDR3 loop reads CASPDSYEQYF. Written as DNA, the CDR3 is TGCGCCAGTCCCGACAGCTACGAGCAGTACTTC.

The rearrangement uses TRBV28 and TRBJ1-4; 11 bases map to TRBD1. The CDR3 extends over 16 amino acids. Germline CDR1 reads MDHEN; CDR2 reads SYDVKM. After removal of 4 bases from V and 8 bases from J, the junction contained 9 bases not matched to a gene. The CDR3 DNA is TGTGCCAGCAGTTCACCGGGACAGGGGGTGGGGGAAAAACTGTTTTTT. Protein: CASSSPGQGVGEKLFF.

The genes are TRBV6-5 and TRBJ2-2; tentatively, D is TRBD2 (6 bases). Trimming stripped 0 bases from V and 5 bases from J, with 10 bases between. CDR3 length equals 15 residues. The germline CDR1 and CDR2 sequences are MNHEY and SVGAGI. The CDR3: CASSYSKGGTGELFF. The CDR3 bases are TGTGCCAGCAGTTACTCGAAGGGAGGAACCGGGGAGCTGTTTTTT.

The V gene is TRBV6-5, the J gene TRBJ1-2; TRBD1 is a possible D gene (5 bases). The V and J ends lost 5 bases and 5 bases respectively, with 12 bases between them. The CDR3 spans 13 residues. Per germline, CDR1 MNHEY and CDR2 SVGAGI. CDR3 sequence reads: CASSRGLGYGYTF. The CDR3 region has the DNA TGTGCCAGCAGTCGGGGACTCGGATATGGCTACACCTTC.

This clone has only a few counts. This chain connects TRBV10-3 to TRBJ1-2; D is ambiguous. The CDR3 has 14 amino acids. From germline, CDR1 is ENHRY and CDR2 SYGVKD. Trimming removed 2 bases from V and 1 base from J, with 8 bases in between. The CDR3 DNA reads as TGTGCCATCAGTGAGGGCCAAAGTAACTATGGCTACACCTTC. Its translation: CAISEGQSNYGYTF.

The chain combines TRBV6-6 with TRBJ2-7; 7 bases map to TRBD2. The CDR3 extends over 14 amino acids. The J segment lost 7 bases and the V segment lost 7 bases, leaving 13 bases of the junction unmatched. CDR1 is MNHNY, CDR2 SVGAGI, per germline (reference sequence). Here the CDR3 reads CASTPPGLTYEQYF. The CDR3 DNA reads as TGTGCCAGCACCCCCCCGGGACTAACTTATGAGCAGTACTTC.

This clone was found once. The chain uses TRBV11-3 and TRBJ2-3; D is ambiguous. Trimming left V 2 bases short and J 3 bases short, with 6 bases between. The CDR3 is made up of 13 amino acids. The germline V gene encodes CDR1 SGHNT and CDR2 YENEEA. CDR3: CASSLTGTDTQYF. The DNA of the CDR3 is TGTGCCAGCAGCTTAACCGGTACAGATACGCAGTATTTT.

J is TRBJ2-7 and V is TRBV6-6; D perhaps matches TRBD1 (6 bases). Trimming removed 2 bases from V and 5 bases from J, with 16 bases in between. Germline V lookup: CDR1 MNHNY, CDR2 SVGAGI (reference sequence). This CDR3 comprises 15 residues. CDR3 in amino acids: CASSYVYRDGNEQYF. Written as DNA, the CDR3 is TGTGCCAGCAGTTACGTATACAGGGATGGAAACGAGCAGTACTTC.

The CDR3 is CASSLGRANYNEQFF. CDR3 bases: TGTGCCAGCAGCTTAGGGCGGGCAAACTACAATGAGCAGTTCTTC. This chain uses TRBV7-3 with TRBJ2-1; possible D gene TRBD2, 5 bases. In germline, CDR1 is SGHTA, CDR2 FQGTGA. The CDR3 totals 15 residues. Trimming took off 2 bases at V and 3 bases at J, with 11 bases between the two ends.

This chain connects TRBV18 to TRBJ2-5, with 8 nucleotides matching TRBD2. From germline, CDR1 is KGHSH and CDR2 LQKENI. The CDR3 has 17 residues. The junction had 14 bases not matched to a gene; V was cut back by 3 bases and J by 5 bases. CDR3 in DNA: TGTGCCAGCTCACCCCGGACTAGCACGGGGACTTTGGAGACCCAGTACTTC. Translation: CASSPRTSTGTLETQYF.

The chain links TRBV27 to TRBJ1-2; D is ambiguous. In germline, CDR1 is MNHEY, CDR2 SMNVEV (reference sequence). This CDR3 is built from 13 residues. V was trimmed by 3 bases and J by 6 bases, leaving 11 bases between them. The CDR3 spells CASSLGTHDGYTF. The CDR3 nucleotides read TGTGCCAGCAGTTTGGGCACCCACGATGGCTACACCTTC.

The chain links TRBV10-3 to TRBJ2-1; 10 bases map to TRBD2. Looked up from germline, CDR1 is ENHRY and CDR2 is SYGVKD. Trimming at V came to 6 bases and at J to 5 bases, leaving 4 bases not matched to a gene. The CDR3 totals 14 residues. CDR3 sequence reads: CAISLGTSDNEQFF. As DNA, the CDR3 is TGTGCCATCAGCCTGGGGACTAGCGACAATGAGCAGTTCTTC.

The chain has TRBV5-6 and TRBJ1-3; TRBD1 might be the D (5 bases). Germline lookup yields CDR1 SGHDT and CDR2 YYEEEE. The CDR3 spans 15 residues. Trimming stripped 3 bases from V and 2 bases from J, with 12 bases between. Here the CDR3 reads CASSSGGIPGNTIYF. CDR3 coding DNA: TGTGCCAGCAGCTCTGGGGGGATCCCTGGAAACACCATATATTTT.

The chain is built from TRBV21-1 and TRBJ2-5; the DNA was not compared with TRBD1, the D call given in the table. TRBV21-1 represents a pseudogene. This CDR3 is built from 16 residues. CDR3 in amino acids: CASRTTGTGYQETQYF. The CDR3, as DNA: TGTGCCAGCAGAACGACAGGGACAGGGTACCAAGAGACCCAGTACTTC.

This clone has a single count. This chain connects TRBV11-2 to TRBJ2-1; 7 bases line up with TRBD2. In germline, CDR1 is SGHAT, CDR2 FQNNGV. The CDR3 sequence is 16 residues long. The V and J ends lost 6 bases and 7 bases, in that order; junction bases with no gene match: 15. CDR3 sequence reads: CASRSVAGALGNEQFF. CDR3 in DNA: TGTGCCAGCAGAAGTGTCGCGGGAGCCTTGGGGAATGAGCAGTTCTTC.

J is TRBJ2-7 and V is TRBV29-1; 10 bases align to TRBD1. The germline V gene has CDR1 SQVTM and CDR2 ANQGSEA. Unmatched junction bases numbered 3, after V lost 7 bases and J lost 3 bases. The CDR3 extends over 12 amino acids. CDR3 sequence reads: CSAGTGDYEQYF. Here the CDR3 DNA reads TGCAGCGCCGGGACAGGGGACTACGAGCAGTACTTC.

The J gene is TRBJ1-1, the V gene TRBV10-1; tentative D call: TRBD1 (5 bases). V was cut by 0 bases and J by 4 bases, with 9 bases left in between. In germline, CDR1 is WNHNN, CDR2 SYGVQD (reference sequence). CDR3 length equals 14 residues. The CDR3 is CASSESKGLTEAFF. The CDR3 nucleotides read TGCGCCAGCAGTGAGTCGAAGGGGCTCACTGAAGCTTTCTTT.

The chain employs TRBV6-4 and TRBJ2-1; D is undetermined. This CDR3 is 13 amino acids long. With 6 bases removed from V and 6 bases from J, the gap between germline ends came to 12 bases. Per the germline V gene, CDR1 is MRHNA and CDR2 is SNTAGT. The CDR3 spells CASSTDRGNEQFF. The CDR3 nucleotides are TGTGCCAGCAGCACCGACCGCGGCAATGAGCAGTTCTTC.

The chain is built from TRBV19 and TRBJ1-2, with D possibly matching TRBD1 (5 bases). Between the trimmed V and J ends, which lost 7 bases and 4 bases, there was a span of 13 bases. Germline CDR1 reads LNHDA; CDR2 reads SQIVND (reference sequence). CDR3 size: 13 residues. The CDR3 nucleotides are TGTGCCAGTACCCCGGGGGACTTCTATGGCTACACCTTC. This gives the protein CASTPGDFYGYTF. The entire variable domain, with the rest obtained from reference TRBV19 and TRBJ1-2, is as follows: DGGITQSPKYLFRKEGQNVTLSCEQNLNHDAMYWYRQDPGQGLRLIYYSQIVNDFQKGDIAEGYSVSREKKESFPLTVTSAQKNPTAFYLCASTPGDFYGYTFGSGTRLTVV.

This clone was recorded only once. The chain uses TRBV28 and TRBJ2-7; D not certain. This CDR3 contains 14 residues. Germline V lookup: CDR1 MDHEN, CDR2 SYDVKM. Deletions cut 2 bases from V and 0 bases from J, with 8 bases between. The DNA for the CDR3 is TGTGCCAGCAGTTTAAATCTACCCTCCTACGAGCAGTACTTC. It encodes CASSLNLPSYEQYF. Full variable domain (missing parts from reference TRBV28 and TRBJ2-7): DVKVTQSSRYLVKRTGEKVFLECVQDMDHENMFWYRQDPGLGLRLIYFSYDVKMKEKGDIPEGYSVSREKKERFSLILESASTNQTSMYLCASSLNLPSYEQYFGPGTRLTVT.

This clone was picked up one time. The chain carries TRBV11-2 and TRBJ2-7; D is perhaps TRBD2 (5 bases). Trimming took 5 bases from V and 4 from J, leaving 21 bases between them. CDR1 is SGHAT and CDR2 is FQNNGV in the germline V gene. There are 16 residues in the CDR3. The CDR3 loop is CASSPLREGALYEQYF. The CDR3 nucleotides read TGTGCCAGCAGCCCCCTGAGAGAGGGAGCTTTATACGAGCAGTACTTC.

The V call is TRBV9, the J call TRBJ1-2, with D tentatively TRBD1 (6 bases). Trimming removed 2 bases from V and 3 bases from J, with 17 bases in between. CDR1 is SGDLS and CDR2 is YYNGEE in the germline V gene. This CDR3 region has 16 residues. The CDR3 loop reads CASSVTFTGSDYGYTF. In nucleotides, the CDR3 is TGTGCCAGCAGCGTTACATTCACAGGGTCGGACTATGGCTACACCTTC.

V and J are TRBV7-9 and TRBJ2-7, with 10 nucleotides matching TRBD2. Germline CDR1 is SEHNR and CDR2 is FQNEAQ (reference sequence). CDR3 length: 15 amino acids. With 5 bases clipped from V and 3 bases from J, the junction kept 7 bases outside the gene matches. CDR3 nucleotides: TGTGCCAGCAGCCCCAAAGCGGGAGGGATCTACGAGCAGTACTTC. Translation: CASSPKAGGIYEQYF.

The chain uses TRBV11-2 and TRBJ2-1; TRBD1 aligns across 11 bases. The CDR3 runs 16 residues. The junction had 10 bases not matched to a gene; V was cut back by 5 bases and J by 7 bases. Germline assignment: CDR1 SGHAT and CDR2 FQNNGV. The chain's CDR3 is CASSIRTGGAANEQFF. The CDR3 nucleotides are TGTGCCAGCAGCATTAGGACAGGGGGCGCAGCGAATGAGCAGTTCTTC.

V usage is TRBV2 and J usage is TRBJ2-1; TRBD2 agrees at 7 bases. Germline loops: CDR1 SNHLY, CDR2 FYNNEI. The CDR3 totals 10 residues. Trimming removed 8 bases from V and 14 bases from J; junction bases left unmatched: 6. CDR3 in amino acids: CASVYSGEFF. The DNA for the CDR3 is TGTGCCAGCGTTTACAGCGGGGAGTTCTTC.

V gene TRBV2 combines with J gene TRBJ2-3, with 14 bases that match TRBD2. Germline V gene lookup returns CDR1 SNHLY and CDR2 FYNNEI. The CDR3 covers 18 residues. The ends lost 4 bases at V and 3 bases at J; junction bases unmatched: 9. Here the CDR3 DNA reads TGTGCCAGCAGTGTGGAGGGACTAGCGGGAGCGAGAACAGATACGCAGTATTTT. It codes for CASSVEGLAGARTDTQYF.

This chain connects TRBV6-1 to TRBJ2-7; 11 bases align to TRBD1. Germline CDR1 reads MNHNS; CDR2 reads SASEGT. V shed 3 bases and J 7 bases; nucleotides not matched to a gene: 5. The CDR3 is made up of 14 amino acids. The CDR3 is CASSEGQGDVEQYF. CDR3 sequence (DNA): TGTGCCAGCAGTGAGGGACAGGGGGACGTGGAGCAGTACTTC.

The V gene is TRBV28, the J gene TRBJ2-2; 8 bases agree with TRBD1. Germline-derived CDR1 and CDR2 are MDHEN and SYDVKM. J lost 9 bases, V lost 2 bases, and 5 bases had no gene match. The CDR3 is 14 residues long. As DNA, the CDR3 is TGTGCCAGCAGTTTAGGCCAGGGGGCAAGGGAGCTGTTTTTT. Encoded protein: CASSLGQGARELFF.

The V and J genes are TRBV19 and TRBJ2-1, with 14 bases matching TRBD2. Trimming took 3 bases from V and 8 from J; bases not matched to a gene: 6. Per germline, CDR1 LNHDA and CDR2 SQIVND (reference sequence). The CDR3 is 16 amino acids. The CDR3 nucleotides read TGTGCCAGTAGTATGGGGACTAGCGGGAGTTCCCATGAGCAGTTCTTC. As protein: CASSMGTSGSSHEQFF.